Listed here are 12 T cell receptor beta chains from one sample, sequenced in a study of shared clonotypes between healthy human individuals. Produced via immunoSEQ multiplex PCR; TCRdb's table is partial and in-frame only. The sample holds 1,400,000 or so clones, roughly 98.5% seen once. Sequencing was done on a sample of naive CD4+ T cells sorted from blood. Subset denoted: CD45RA+ positively selected. These receptors all come from a man aged 25 to 40 in good health.

This clone occurred once. The chain couples TRBV19 to TRBJ2-7; possible D gene TRBD2, 6 bases. V was clipped by 5 bases and J by 4 bases, with 18 bases between them. In germline, CDR1 is LNHDA, CDR2 SQIVND (reference sequence). CDR3 length equals 15 residues. CDR3 DNA: TGTGCCAGTAGTCCTTTTATCGGGAGTGGGTACGAGCAGTACTTC. This codes for CASSPFIGSGYEQYF. Filled out from reference TRBV19 and TRBJ2-7, the complete variable domain reads DGGITQSPKYLFRKEGQNVTLSCEQNLNHDAMYWYRQDPGQGLRLIYYSQIVNDFQKGDIAEGYSVSREKKESFPLTVTSAQKNPTAFYLCASSPFIGSGYEQYFGPGTRLTVT.

V is TRBV4-1 and J is TRBJ2-7; D ambiguous. The V gene's germline CDR1 is MGHRA and CDR2 YSYEKL. Trimming shortened V by 0 bases and J by 4 bases, and 10 bases separated the two germline ends. The CDR3 covers 14 residues. The CDR3 region is CASSQDVTSYEQYF. CDR3 bases: TGCGCCAGCAGCCAAGACGTGACATCTTACGAGCAGTACTTC.

This chain links TRBV7-7 with TRBJ2-5; D may be TRBD1 (6 bases). Germline-derived CDR1 and CDR2 are SSHAT and FNYEAQ (reference sequence). V was trimmed by 4 bases and J by 2 bases, leaving 8 bases between them. This CDR3 comprises 13 residues. Here the CDR3 reads CASSYTGQETQYF. In DNA form, the CDR3 reads TGTGCCAGCAGCTACACAGGGCAAGAGACCCAGTACTTC. The full variable domain, in which reference TRBV7-7 and TRBJ2-5 provide the parts outside the CDR3, is GAGVSQSPRYKVTKRGQDVTLRCDPISSHATLYWYQQALGQGPEFLTYFNYEAQPDKSGLPSDRFSAERPEGSISTLTIQRTEQRDSAMYRCASSYTGQETQYFGPGTRLLVL.

The chain combines TRBV9 with TRBJ2-2; 10 nucleotides match TRBD2. In germline, CDR1 is SGDLS, CDR2 YYNGEE. The CDR3 totals 16 residues. After removal of 3 bases from V and 5 bases from J, the junction contained 7 bases not matched to a gene. As DNA, the CDR3 is TGTGCCAGCAGCGCCCAAAGCGGGAGGGGGACCGGGGAGCTGTTTTTT. Translation: CASSAQSGRGTGELFF.

This clone was picked up one time. This chain joins TRBV28 and TRBJ1-5; D ambiguous. The germline V gene encodes CDR1 MDHEN and CDR2 SYDVKM. The CDR3 runs 16 residues. With 7 bases removed from V and 4 bases from J, the gap between germline ends came to 20 bases. Here the CDR3 reads CASTPSYGRINQPQHF. The CDR3, as DNA: TGTGCCAGCACTCCCAGTTACGGTAGGATTAATCAGCCCCAGCATTTT.

J is TRBJ1-1 and V is TRBV29-1; tentatively, D is TRBD1 (5 bases). The V and J ends lost 1 base and 1 base respectively, with 13 bases between them. Germline loops: CDR1 SQVTM, CDR2 ANQGSEA. This CDR3 has 15 amino acids. DNA of the CDR3: TGCAGCGTTGAAGGTCCAGGGCCGGCGAACACTGAAGCTTTCTTT. Its translation is CSVEGPGPANTEAFF.

This chain joins TRBV4-3 and TRBJ2-1; D unclear. CDR3 length: 14 amino acids. The V gene lost 1 base and the J gene lost 4 bases, with 8 bases spanning the gap. Germline V CDR1 and CDR2: LGHNA, YSLEER. CDR3 sequence: CASSQVPDYNEQFF. The DNA for the CDR3 is TGCGCCAGCAGCCAAGTACCGGATTACAATGAGCAGTTCTTC.

The rearrangement joins TRBV29-1 to TRBJ2-2, with TRBD1 identical over 10 bases. Germline lookup yields CDR1 SQVTM and CDR2 ANQGSEA. This CDR3 region has 16 residues. The J segment lost 2 bases and the V segment lost 0 bases, leaving 3 bases of the junction unmatched. The CDR3 loop reads CSVEDRQGANTGELFF. CDR3 DNA sequence: TGCAGCGTTGAAGATCGACAGGGGGCAAACACCGGGGAGCTGTTTTTT.

A remark on this clone: The sample contains more than one DNA sequence encoding this CDR3. The chain links TRBV5-1 to TRBJ2-7, with 13 bases matching TRBD2. Trimming removed 4 bases from V and 4 bases from J; junction bases left unmatched: 2. Germline loops: CDR1 SGHRS, CDR2 YFSETQ. CDR3 length: 14 amino acids. Written as DNA, the CDR3 is TGCGCCAGCAGCCGGACTAGCGGGAGTTACGAGCAGTACTTC. This translates into CASSRTSGSYEQYF.

This rearrangement joins TRBV2 to TRBJ2-1; D is unclear. This CDR3 is built from 10 residues. The germline CDR1 and CDR2 sequences are SNHLY and FYNNEI. Trimming left V 7 bases short and J 10 bases short, with 8 bases between. The DNA for the CDR3 is TGTGCCAGCAATGACCGAGAGCAGTTCTTC. It yields the protein CASNDREQFF.

The rearrangement uses TRBV6-1 and TRBJ2-7; 9 bases align to TRBD1. The V gene end was trimmed by 6 bases and the J gene end by 2 bases; junction bases not matched to a gene: 5. CDR3 length: 14 amino acids. Germline-derived CDR1 and CDR2 are MNHNS and SASEGT. Here the CDR3 DNA reads TGTGCCAGCAGACACCGGGACAGGGCCTACGAGCAGTACTTC. Its protein is CASRHRDRAYEQYF.

This chain joins TRBV15 and TRBJ2-7; 10 bases fit TRBD2. The V segment lost 6 bases and the J segment 3 bases; nucleotides outside the gene matches: 5. Germline lookup yields CDR1 LNHNV and CDR2 YYDKDF (reference sequence). The CDR3 totals 14 residues. The CDR3 protein is CATRRTSGIYEQYF. The DNA for the CDR3 is TGTGCCACCAGAAGGACTAGCGGAATCTACGAGCAGTACTTC.